In its sample, the clone carrying this T cell receptor (beta chain) was seen once. Germline is not matched at one junction end, which may reflect a read error. Germline V gene lookup returns CDR1 SSHAT and CDR2 FNYEAQ (reference sequence). There are 20 residues in the CDR3. This sample was included in a study of CD8 T cells in Susac syndrome. Random hexamers were used to reverse transcribe roughly 0.5 to 1 ug of RNA. TCR beta CDR3 was amplified by immunoSEQ multiplex PCR. This amplification extended across 54 Vbeta and 13 Jbeta segments. From the immunoSEQ multiplex PCR reads, TCRdb called clonotypes with MiXCR, one entry per CDR3 protein. The sample records approximately 300,000 distinct CDR3 sequences, 89% being singletons. The patients who served as multiple sclerosis controls were treatment-naive and had stable or active relapsing-remitting disease that fulfilled the revised McDonald criteria.

The TCR originated in a human donor with multiple sclerosis. The material sequenced was CD8+ T cells from PBMCs. J is TRBJ2-5 and V is TRBV7-7; 9 positions agree with TRBD1. The CDR3 DNA is TGTGCTAGCAGCTTAAACCACGGGACAGGGACCAAGTTACCGGGGGAGACCCAGTACTTC. Amino acids: CASSLNHGTGTKLPGETQYF.